The present entry profiles one T cell receptor (beta chain) with its context. This sample was taken from a study of shared clonotypes between healthy human individuals. Partitioning of CD4+ cells yielded a CD45RA+ naive subset and a CD45RA-negative memory subset. Germline CDR1 KGHSH, CDR2 LQKENI. With 7 bases clipped from V and 6 bases from J, the junction kept 12 bases outside the gene matches. This CDR3 is built from 14 residues. Execution of the assay was at deep level. Clones were sequenced by immunoSEQ multiplex PCR, and TCRdb holds only the in-frame ones, with some missing. The data show roughly 1,600,000 clones, roughly 98.5% seen once.

The sample was naive CD4+ T cells sorted from blood. Subset indicated: CD45RA+ positively selected. The TCR sequence derives from a man in his thirties or forties in good health. The V and J genes are TRBV18 and TRBJ2-7; 7 bases agree with TRBD2. CDR3 sequence: CASFEGGRTSEQYF. The CDR3 nucleotides read TGTGCCAGCTTCGAAGGCGGGAGAACGAGCGAGCAGTACTTC.